One sample yielded the 31 T cell receptor beta chains listed below, sequenced in a study of cytomegalovirus exposure and HLA in healthy donors. PCR used 60 Vbeta primers and 13 Jbeta primers. Data came from immunoSEQ multiplex PCR; TCRdb stores just in-frame clones and leaves some out. This table has roughly 130,000 clones, approximately 80% appearing once. The sequenced sample was PBMCs. All receptors come from a woman in her 40s in good health and CMV-seronegative.

J is TRBJ1-2 and V is TRBV27, with TRBD1 matching 7 bases. Germline lookup yields CDR1 MNHEY and CDR2 SMNVEV (reference sequence). The CDR3 extends over 14 amino acids. The V and J ends lost 5 bases and 4 bases, in that order; junction bases with no gene match: 7. This CDR3 reads CASSAAGQLYGYTF. DNA for the CDR3: TGTGCCAGCAGTGCGGCGGGACAGCTCTATGGCTACACCTTC.

The table lists this clone with a few counts. This chain connects TRBV2 to TRBJ1-5; no reliable D call. With 4 bases removed from V and 2 bases from J, the gap between germline ends came to 6 bases. Germline V CDR1 and CDR2: SNHLY, FYNNEI. The CDR3 runs to 13 residues. CDR3 in DNA: TGTGCCAGCAGTGTAGTGGGCAATCAGCCCCAGCATTTT. Its translation is CASSVVGNQPQHF.

V and J are TRBV19 and TRBJ2-3, with 10 bases fitting TRBD1. The CDR3 consists of 16 residues. The trim removed 6 bases at V and 3 bases at J, leaving 9 bases unmatched. Germline V gene sequence: CDR1 LNHDA, CDR2 SQIVND (reference sequence). CDR3 residues: CASSSRQGARTDTQYF. CDR3 DNA: TGTGCCAGTAGCTCCAGACAGGGGGCTCGGACAGATACGCAGTATTTT.

Written as DNA, the CDR3 is TGCGCCAGCAGCCAAGATCCCCCCGTGAATGGGCTCCCATCTGAAGCTTTCTTT. As protein: CASSQDPPVNGLPSEAFF. The chain joins TRBV4-3 to TRBJ1-1, with D hard to call. The CDR3 sequence is 18 residues long. The ends were cut back, 0 bases at V and 6 bases at J, with 23 bases in the middle. Per germline, CDR1 LGHNA and CDR2 YSLEER.

This clone was observed a handful of times. The gene calls are TRBV6-6 and TRBJ2-7; tentatively, D is TRBD2 (7 bases). This CDR3 has 13 residues. Trimming pared 8 bases from V and 4 bases from J, leaving 15 bases between. CDR1 and CDR2 from the germline V gene are MNHNY and SVGAGI (reference sequence). For the CDR3, the DNA is TGTGCCAGCGGGAGGGGGGGAGGGTACGAGCAGTACTTC. Encoded protein: CASGRGGGYEQYF.

Here the CDR3 DNA reads TGTGCCATCAGTGCGCCTAGGCTAAACAATGAGCAGTTCTTC. This translates into CAISAPRLNNEQFF. The chain combines TRBV10-3 with TRBJ2-1; D remains unclear. This CDR3 is built from 14 residues. Trimming removed 4 bases from V and 5 bases from J, with 12 bases in between. Germline CDR1 reads ENHRY; CDR2 reads SYGVKD.

The chain joins TRBV7-8 to TRBJ1-1; possibly TRBD1 for D (5 bases). Germline CDR1 is SGHVS and CDR2 is FQNEAQ. Trimming took off 5 bases at V and 1 base at J, with 11 bases between the two ends. The CDR3 extends over 14 amino acids. The chain's CDR3 is CASSLRARNTEAFF. In DNA, the CDR3 is TGTGCCAGCAGCCTCAGGGCTAGGAACACTGAAGCTTTCTTT. Variable domain in full (rest from reference TRBV7-8 and TRBJ1-1): GAGVSQSPRYKVAKRGQDVALRCDPISGHVSLFWYQQALGQGPEFLTYFQNEAQLDKSGLPSDRFFAERPEGSVSTLKIQRTQQEDSAVYLCASSLRARNTEAFFGQGTRLTVV.

The chain couples TRBV9 to TRBJ2-1, with 7 nucleotides matching TRBD1. This CDR3 has 15 amino acids. V shed 4 bases, J shed 4 bases, and the junction held 8 bases outside the gene matches. CDR1 is SGDLS, CDR2 YYNGEE, per germline. The DNA for the CDR3 is TGTGCCAGCAGCCCAATCCGGACAGGTTACAATGAGCAGTTCTTC. It translates to CASSPIRTGYNEQFF.

J is TRBJ1-1 and V is TRBV4-1, with TRBD1 as a possible D gene (5 bases). Germline CDR1 and CDR2: MGHRA and YSYEKL. V was shortened by 0 bases and J by 5 bases, with 13 bases between the two germline ends. This CDR3 spans 15 amino acids. CDR3 bases: TGCGCCAGCAGCCAAGATAAGGTGCGGGGGACTGAAGCTTTCTTT. This translates into CASSQDKVRGTEAFF.

The chain joins TRBV4-3 to TRBJ2-7; 9 bases line up with TRBD2. There are 13 residues in the CDR3. J was trimmed by 3 bases and V by 6 bases; bases with no gene match: 3. Germline V gives CDR1 LGHNA, CDR2 YSLEER. The CDR3 nucleotides read TGCGCCAGCAGTGAAGCGGGAGGCTACGAGCAGTACTTC. This gives the protein CASSEAGGYEQYF.

This chain joins TRBV7-2 and TRBJ2-6; the D gene is possibly TRBD1 (5 bases). V was shortened by 5 bases and J by 2 bases, with 10 bases between the two germline ends. CDR1 and CDR2 (germline): SGHTA, FQGNSA. The CDR3 extends over 15 amino acids. This CDR3 is CASSPRGPGANVLTF. In DNA, the CDR3 is TGTGCCAGCAGCCCAAGGGGTCCTGGGGCCAACGTCCTGACTTTC.

The chain uses TRBV27 and TRBJ2-1; perhaps TRBD1 as D (5 bases). Trimming removed 5 bases from V and 8 bases from J, with 13 bases in between. Looked up from germline, CDR1 is MNHEY and CDR2 is SMNVEV (reference sequence). The CDR3 loop spans 13 amino acids. CDR3 residues: CASSGAYLDEQFF. The CDR3 DNA reads TGTGCCAGCAGTGGGGCATATCTAGATGAGCAGTTCTTC.

The rearrangement uses TRBV7-8 and TRBJ2-1; D possibly corresponds to TRBD1 (6 bases). The CDR3 sequence is 17 residues long. Trimming took off 5 bases at V and 0 bases at J, with 17 bases between the two ends. Germline CDR1 SGHVS, CDR2 FQNEAQ. CDR3 sequence: CASSPQGGRSSYNEQFF. The CDR3 region has the DNA TGTGCCAGCAGCCCACAGGGTGGGAGAAGCTCCTACAATGAGCAGTTCTTC.

The V call is TRBV10-1, the J call TRBJ1-6; tentatively, D is TRBD1 (6 bases). Germline V lookup: CDR1 WNHNN, CDR2 SYGVQD (reference sequence). This CDR3 has 17 amino acids. The V and J ends lost 5 bases and 6 bases respectively, with 20 bases between them. The DNA of the CDR3 is TGCGCCAGCAGTACCACCGGACAAGGACAGAGTAATTCACCCCTCCACTTT. Residues: CASSTTGQGQSNSPLHF.

The chain uses TRBV10-1 and TRBJ2-2; 7 nucleotides agree with TRBD2. CDR3 length: 14 residues. V lost 3 bases and J lost 5; bases outside the gene matches: 3. CDR1 WNHNN and CDR2 SYGVQD come from the germline V gene (reference sequence). CDR3 in amino acids: CASSDGGVTGELFF. The CDR3 coding sequence is TGCGCCAGCAGTGATGGGGGGGTGACCGGGGAGCTGTTTTTT.

The CDR3 reads CASSEGPIKDSPLHF. The CDR3 region has the DNA TGCGCCAGCAGCGAGGGTCCGATAAAGGATTCACCCCTCCACTTT. V and J are TRBV5-1 and TRBJ1-6; D uncertain. Looked up from germline, CDR1 is SGHRS and CDR2 is YFSETQ. Trimming took 4 bases from V and 8 from J, leaving 16 bases between them. This CDR3 region has 15 residues.

The gene calls are TRBV11-2 and TRBJ2-7, with 7 nucleotides matching TRBD2. Germline CDR1 SGHAT, CDR2 FQNNGV. The CDR3 sequence is 15 residues long. Trimming took 0 bases from V and 3 from J; bases not matched to a gene: 5. CDR3 DNA sequence: TGTGCCAGCAGCTTAGATTCTAGCGGAGACTACGAGCAGTACTTC. Encoded protein: CASSLDSSGDYEQYF.

This chain connects TRBV6-1 to TRBJ1-5; 7 bases map to TRBD1. The CDR3 totals 14 residues. With 3 bases clipped from V and 5 bases from J, the junction kept 4 bases outside the gene matches. CDR1 MNHNS and CDR2 SASEGT come from the germline V gene. In nucleotides, the CDR3 is TGTGCCAGCAGTGACAGGGGGTTGGATCAGCCCCAGCATTTT. Translated, it gives CASSDRGLDQPQHF.

This clone turned up a few times. This chain uses TRBV7-3 with TRBJ2-1, with TRBD2 matching over 8 bases. J was trimmed by 0 bases and V by 2 bases; bases with no gene match: 3. The CDR3 loop spans 16 amino acids. Germline values: CDR1 SGHTA, CDR2 FQGTGA. CDR3: CASSLVSGVSYNEQFF. CDR3 coding DNA: TGTGCCAGCAGCTTAGTTAGCGGGGTCTCCTACAATGAGCAGTTCTTC.

V and J are TRBV13 and TRBJ1-2; D may be TRBD1 (6 bases). Germline V gene data show CDR1 as PRHDT and CDR2 as FYEKMQ (reference sequence). The CDR3 covers 17 residues. Trimming left V 4 bases short and J 2 bases short, with 20 bases between. CDR3 amino acids: CASSSSYMHTGNYGYTF. The CDR3 DNA reads as TGTGCCAGCAGCTCCTCCTACATGCATACAGGGAACTATGGCTACACCTTC.

The genes are TRBV4-1 and TRBJ2-2; 8 nucleotides match TRBD2. CDR1 MGHRA and CDR2 YSYEKL come from the germline V gene. The CDR3 is 19 amino acids. J gave up 4 bases and V 2 bases, and 15 bases lay outside the gene matches. CDR3 loop: CASSQYSGLAIAGTGELFF. The CDR3 coding sequence is TGCGCCAGCAGCCAATACTCAGGACTAGCTATTGCAGGCACCGGGGAGCTGTTTTTT.

The CDR3 coding sequence is TGTGCCAGCAGCCTACGGTATCTCGGGGCCTTGAGCCCGGGGGGTGAGCAGTTCTTC. Amino acids: CASSLRYLGALSPGGEQFF. The chain combines TRBV7-9 with TRBJ2-1, with TRBD2 matching 7 bases. Trimming removed 5 bases from V and 9 bases from J; junction bases left unmatched: 25. From germline, CDR1 is SEHNR and CDR2 FQNEAQ (reference sequence). The CDR3 loop spans 19 amino acids.

The genes are TRBV15 and TRBJ1-4; D is perhaps TRBD1 (6 bases). The CDR3 runs to 14 residues. Germline CDR1 reads LNHNV; CDR2 reads YYDKDF (reference sequence). V dropped 0 bases and J dropped 5 bases, with 7 bases sitting between them. The CDR3 here is CATSREGANEKLFF. The CDR3, as DNA: TGTGCCACCAGCAGAGAGGGGGCAAATGAAAAACTGTTTTTT.

This chain connects TRBV11-2 to TRBJ1-2; TRBD1 matches at 7 bases. Trimming cost V 5 bases and J 2 bases; bases outside gene matches: 5. CDR1 SGHAT and CDR2 FQNNGV come from the germline V gene. The CDR3 contains 14 residues. CDR3 sequence: CASSPGQQNYGYTF. In nucleotides, the CDR3 is TGTGCCAGCAGCCCGGGACAGCAGAACTATGGCTACACCTTC. Drawing the rest from reference TRBV11-2 and TRBJ1-2, the complete variable domain is EAGVAQSPRYKIIEKRQSVAFWCNPISGHATLYWYQQILGQGPKLLIQFQNNGVVDDSQLPKDRFSAERLKGVDSTLKIQPAKLEDSAVYLCASSPGQQNYGYTFGSGTRLTVV.

The chain joins TRBV4-1 to TRBJ2-5; 15 positions agree with TRBD2. The CDR3 contains 15 residues. V lost 4 bases to trimming and J lost 4 bases; unmatched junction nucleotides: 1. Germline CDR1 is MGHRA and CDR2 is YSYEKL. The chain's CDR3 is CASSPGLAGGETQYF. The DNA for the CDR3 is TGCGCCAGCAGCCCGGGACTAGCGGGAGGAGAGACCCAGTACTTC.

This clone has more than one count but fewer than ten. This rearrangement joins TRBV15 to TRBJ2-1, with D possibly matching TRBD1 (5 bases). CDR1 LNHNV and CDR2 YYDKDF come from the germline V gene (reference sequence). The CDR3 contains 16 residues. Trimming cost V 5 bases and J 0 bases, with 14 bases left between them. CDR3 region: CATSGAEKSSYNEQFF. The CDR3 nucleotides read TGTGCCACCAGCGGGGCGGAAAAGAGCTCCTACAATGAGCAGTTCTTC.

About this clone itself: Germline is not matched at one junction end, which may reflect a read error. This chain joins TRBV7-9 and TRBJ2-6, with D possibly matching TRBD1 (7 bases). The length of the CDR3 is 16 residues. CDR1 SEHNR and CDR2 FQNEAQ come from the germline V gene (reference sequence). The CDR3 coding sequence is TGTTCCAGCAGGGGGGAGGCTCACTCTGGGGCCAACGTCCTGACTTTC. It is translated as CSSRGEAHSGANVLTF. Full variable domain (outside the CDR3, taken from reference TRBV7-9 and TRBJ2-6): DTGVSQNPRHKITKRGQNVTFRCDPISEHNRLYWYRQTLGQGPEFLTYFQNEAQLEKSRLLSDRFSAERPKGSFSTLEIQRTEQGDSAMYLCSSRGEAHSGANVLTFGAGSRLTVL.

V and J are TRBV14 and TRBJ1-1; D might be TRBD1 (6 bases). Germline V CDR1 and CDR2: SGHDN, FVKESK. Deletions cut 4 bases from V and 7 bases from J, with 19 bases between. The CDR3 is 15 residues long. DNA for the CDR3: TGTGCCAGCAGCCCCACAGGGATCTCTCCGGGTGAAGCTTTCTTT. Amino acid sequence: CASSPTGISPGEAFF.

The chain couples TRBV29-1 to TRBJ2-5; a possible D gene is TRBD2 (5 bases). The J call may not be correct, given that the DNA end is closer to TRBJ2-7. Germline CDR1 SQVTM, CDR2 ANQGSEA. The CDR3 contains 14 residues. Here the CDR3 DNA reads TGCAGCGTGACCCAGGCCTCTAGCCCCTACGAGCAGTACTTC. This codes for CSVTQASSPYEQYF.

This sequence joins TRBV5-6 and TRBJ1-2, with D perhaps TRBD1 (6 bases). Germline V gene lookup returns CDR1 SGHDT and CDR2 YYEEEE. The V and J ends lost 6 bases and 4 bases respectively, with 13 bases between them. This CDR3 has 13 amino acids. CDR3 bases: TGTGCCAGCAACCCGACAGGCCCCTATGGCTACACCTTC. Its translation is CASNPTGPYGYTF.

V is TRBV19 and J is TRBJ1-2; D possibly corresponds to TRBD1 (6 bases). With 7 bases removed from V and 5 bases from J, the gap between germline ends came to 20 bases. This CDR3 has 15 amino acids. Germline assignment: CDR1 LNHDA and CDR2 SQIVND (reference sequence). CDR3 nucleotides: TGTGCCAGTAAGTCGCCAGCAGGGGATCGGTATGGCTACACCTTC. Encoded protein: CASKSPAGDRYGYTF. The variable domain in full, with the rest retrieved from reference TRBV19 and TRBJ1-2, is DGGITQSPKYLFRKEGQNVTLSCEQNLNHDAMYWYRQDPGQGLRLIYYSQIVNDFQKGDIAEGYSVSREKKESFPLTVTSAQKNPTAFYLCASKSPAGDRYGYTFGSGTRLTVV.